The present TCR beta chain was sequenced within a study of T cells in Graves' hyperthyroidism and ophthalmopathy. Study findings and constraints: A model of 13 V-J features distinguished ophthalmopathy from stable hyperthyroidism.

The table lists this clonotype with many counts. The antigen remains unidentified. Amplification targeted TCR beta CDR3 regions from RNA transcripts. Researchers ran a first-round RT-PCR on the TCR CDR3 using the HTBI primer set. TCRdb reprocessed the multiplex PCR reads with MiXCR, giving one entry per CDR3 protein. The table has around 350,000 distinct CDR3 sequences, 19% seen once. The V gene lost 3 bases and the J gene lost 4 bases, with 12 bases spanning the gap. Germline CDR1 is SEHNR and CDR2 is FQNEAQ (reference sequence). This CDR3 contains 14 residues. Sequenced material: blood. The TCR was taken from a young woman with Graves' hyperthyroidism. This sequence joins TRBV7-9 and TRBJ1-2, with D unclear. The CDR3 DNA reads as TGTGCCAGCAGCTTTAATCAGGTTACCTATGGCTACACCTTC. Its translation: CASSFNQVTYGYTF.